Included here is one TCR beta chain sequence, with context. Its antigen is as yet unknown. After removal of 6 bases from V and 5 bases from J, the junction contained 2 bases not matched to a gene. The CDR3 loop spans 11 amino acids. The germline V gene has CDR1 SQVTM and CDR2 ANQGSEA. The data originate from a study of cytomegalovirus exposure and HLA in healthy donors. Study findings and constraints: High specificity and sensitivity for cytomegalovirus status were reported for the classifier.

The PCR used 60 Vbeta and 13 Jbeta primers. In the authors' workflow: Later analysis identified roughly 84 million unique TCR beta chains, 8.5 million to 13 million shared. Assay used: immunoSEQ multiplex PCR; TCRdb lists only in-frame clones, some missing. V and J calls and clone size come straight from that table; D and trimming were deduced from the DNA. The sample contains 90,000 to 120,000 clones, roughly 76% of which appear only once. The sample was PBMCs. This TCR derives from a man between 18 and 29 years old in good health and CMV-seronegative. The rearrangement joins TRBV29-1 to TRBJ2-3; 7 bases line up with TRBD2. The CDR3 spells CSVGGIDTQYF. The CDR3 DNA follows: TGCAGCGTGGGGGGGATAGATACGCAGTATTTT.